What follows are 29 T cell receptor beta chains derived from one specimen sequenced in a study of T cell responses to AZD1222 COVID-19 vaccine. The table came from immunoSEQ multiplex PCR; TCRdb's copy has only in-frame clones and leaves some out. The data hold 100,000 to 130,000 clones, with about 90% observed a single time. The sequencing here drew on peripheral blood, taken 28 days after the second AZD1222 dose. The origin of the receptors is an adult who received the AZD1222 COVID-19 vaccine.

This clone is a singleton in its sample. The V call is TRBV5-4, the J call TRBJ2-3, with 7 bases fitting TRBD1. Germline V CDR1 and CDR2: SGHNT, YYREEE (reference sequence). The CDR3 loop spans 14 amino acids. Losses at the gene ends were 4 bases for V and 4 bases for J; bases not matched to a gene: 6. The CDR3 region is CASSLGQGADTQYF. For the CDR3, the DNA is TGTGCCAGCAGCCTCGGCCAGGGGGCAGATACGCAGTATTTT.

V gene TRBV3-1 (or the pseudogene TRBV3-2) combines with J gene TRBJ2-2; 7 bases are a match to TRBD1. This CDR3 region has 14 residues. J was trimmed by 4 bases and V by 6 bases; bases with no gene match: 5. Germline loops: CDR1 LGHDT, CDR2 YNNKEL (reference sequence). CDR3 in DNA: TGTGCCAGCAGTTTCGAGGGGGCCACCGGGGAGCTGTTTTTT. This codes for CASSFEGATGELFF.

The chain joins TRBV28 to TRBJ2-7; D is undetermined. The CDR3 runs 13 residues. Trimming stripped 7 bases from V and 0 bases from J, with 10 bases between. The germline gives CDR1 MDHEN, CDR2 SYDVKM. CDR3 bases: TGTGCCAGCACCTTGGGTGGCTCCTACGAGCAGTACTTC. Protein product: CASTLGGSYEQYF.

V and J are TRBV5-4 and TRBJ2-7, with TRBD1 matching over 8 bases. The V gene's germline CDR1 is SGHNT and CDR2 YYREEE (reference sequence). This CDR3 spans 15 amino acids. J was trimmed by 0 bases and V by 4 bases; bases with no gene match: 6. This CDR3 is CASSKARGLSYEQYF. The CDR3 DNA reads TGTGCCAGCAGCAAAGCCAGGGGGCTCTCCTACGAGCAGTACTTC.

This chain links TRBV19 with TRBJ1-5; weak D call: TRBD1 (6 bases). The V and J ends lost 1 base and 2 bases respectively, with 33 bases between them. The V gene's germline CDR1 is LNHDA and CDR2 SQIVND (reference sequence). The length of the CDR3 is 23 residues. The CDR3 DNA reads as TGTGCCAGTAGTATAGGCCAAACCCCGGACGGAGGACAGTATTCTTTTGGCAATCAGCCCCAGCATTTT. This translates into CASSIGQTPDGGQYSFGNQPQHF. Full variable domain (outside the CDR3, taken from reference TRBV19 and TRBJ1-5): DGGITQSPKYLFRKEGQNVTLSCEQNLNHDAMYWYRQDPGQGLRLIYYSQIVNDFQKGDIAEGYSVSREKKESFPLTVTSAQKNPTAFYLCASSIGQTPDGGQYSFGNQPQHFGDGTRLSIL.

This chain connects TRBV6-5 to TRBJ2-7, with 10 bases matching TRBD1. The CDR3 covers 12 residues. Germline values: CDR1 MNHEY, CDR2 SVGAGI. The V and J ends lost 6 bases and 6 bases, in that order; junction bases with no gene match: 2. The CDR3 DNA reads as TGTGCCAGCAGCCGGGACAGGGGCGAGCAGTACTTC. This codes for CASSRDRGEQYF.

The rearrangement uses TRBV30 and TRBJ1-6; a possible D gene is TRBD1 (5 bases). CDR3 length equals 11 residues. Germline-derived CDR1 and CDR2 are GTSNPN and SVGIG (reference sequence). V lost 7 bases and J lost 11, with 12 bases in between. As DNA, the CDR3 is TGTGCCTCCGCCGTAGGGGCACCCCTCCACTTT. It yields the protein CASAVGAPLHF. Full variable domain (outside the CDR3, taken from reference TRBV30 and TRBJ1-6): SQTIHQWPATLVQPVGSPLSLECTVEGTSNPNLYWYRQAAGRGLQLLFYSVGIGQISSEVPQNLSASRPQDRQFILSSKKLLLSDSGFYLCASAVGAPLHFGNGTRLTVT.

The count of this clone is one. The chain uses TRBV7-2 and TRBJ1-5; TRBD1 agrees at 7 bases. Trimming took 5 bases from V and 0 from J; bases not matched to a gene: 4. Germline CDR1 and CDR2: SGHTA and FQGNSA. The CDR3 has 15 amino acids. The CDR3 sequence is CASSPTGLSNQPQHF. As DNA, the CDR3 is TGTGCCAGCAGCCCGACAGGGCTTAGCAATCAGCCCCAGCATTTT.

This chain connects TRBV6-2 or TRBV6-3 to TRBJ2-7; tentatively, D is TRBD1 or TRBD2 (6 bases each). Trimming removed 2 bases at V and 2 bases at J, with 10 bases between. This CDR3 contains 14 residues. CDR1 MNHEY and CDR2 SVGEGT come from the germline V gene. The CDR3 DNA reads TGTGCCAGCAGTTACGCGGGACAAACCTACGAGCAGTACTTC. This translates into CASSYAGQTYEQYF.

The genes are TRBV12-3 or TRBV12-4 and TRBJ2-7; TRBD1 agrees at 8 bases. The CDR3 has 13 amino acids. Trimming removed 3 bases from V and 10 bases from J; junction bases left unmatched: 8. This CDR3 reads CASSFRGQGPQYF. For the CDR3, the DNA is TGTGCCAGCAGTTTTCGTGGACAGGGCCCCCAGTACTTC.

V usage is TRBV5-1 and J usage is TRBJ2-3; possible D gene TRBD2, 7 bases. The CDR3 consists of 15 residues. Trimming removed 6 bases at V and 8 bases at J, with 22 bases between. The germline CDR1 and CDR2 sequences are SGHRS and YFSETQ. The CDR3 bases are TGCGCCAGCACCGAAACCGGGGGGCGCAACCCTACGCAGTATTTT. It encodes CASTETGGRNPTQYF.

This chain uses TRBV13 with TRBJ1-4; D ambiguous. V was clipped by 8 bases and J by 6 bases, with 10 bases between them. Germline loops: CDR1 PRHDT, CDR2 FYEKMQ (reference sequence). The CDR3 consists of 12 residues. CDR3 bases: TGTGCCAGCGGGAAGGGCGATGAAAAACTGTTTTTT. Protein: CASGKGDEKLFF. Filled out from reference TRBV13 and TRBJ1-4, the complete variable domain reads AAGVIQSPRHLIKEKRETATLKCYPIPRHDTVYWYQQGPGQDPQFLISFYEKMQSDKGSIPDRFSAQQFSDYHSELNMSSLELGDSALYFCASGKGDEKLFFGSGTQLSVL.

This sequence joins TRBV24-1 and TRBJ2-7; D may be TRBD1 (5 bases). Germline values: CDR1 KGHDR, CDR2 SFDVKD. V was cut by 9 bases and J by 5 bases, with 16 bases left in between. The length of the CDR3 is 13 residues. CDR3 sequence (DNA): TGTGCCACCGCACAAGGGGTAGGGAACGAGCAGTACTTC. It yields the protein CATAQGVGNEQYF.

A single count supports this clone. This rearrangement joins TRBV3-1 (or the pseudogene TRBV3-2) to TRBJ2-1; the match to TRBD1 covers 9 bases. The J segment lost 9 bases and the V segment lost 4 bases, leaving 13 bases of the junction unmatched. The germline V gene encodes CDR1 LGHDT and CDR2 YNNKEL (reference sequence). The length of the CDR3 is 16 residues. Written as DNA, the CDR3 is TGTGCCAGCAGCCCGACCGGGACAGGGATTTCGTCTGAGCAGTTCTTC. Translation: CASSPTGTGISSEQFF.

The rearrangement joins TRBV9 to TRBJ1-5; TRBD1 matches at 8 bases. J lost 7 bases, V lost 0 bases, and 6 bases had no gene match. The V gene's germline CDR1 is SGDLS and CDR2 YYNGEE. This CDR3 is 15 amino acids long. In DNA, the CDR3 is TGTGCCAGCAGCGTAGGTGGACAGGGTAGGCAGCCCCAGCATTTT. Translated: CASSVGGQGRQPQHF.

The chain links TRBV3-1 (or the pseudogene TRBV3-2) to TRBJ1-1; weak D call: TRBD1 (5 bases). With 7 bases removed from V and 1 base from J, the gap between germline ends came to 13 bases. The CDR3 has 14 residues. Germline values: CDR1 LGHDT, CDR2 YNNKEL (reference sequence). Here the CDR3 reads CASTVAGPNTEAFF. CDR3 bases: TGTGCCAGCACCGTAGCGGGGCCGAACACTGAAGCTTTCTTT.

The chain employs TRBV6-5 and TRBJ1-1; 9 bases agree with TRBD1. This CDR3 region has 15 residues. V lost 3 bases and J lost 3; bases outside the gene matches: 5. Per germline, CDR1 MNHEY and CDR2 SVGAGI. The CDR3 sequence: CASSYPDRGDTEAFF. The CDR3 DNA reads TGTGCCAGCAGTTATCCGGACAGGGGTGACACTGAAGCTTTCTTT.

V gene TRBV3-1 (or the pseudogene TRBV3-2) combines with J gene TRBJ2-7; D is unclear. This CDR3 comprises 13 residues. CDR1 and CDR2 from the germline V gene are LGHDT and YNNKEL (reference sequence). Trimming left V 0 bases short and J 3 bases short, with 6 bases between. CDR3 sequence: CASSQDWDYEQYF. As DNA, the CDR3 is TGTGCCAGCAGCCAAGATTGGGACTACGAGCAGTACTTC.

This CDR3 reads CASRGTNYGYTF. The CDR3 DNA follows: TGTGCCAGCAGGGGGACTAACTATGGCTACACCTTC. The chain is built from TRBV6-5 and TRBJ1-2; D uncertain. CDR3 length: 12 residues. The germline gives CDR1 MNHEY, CDR2 SVGAGI. Trimming took off 6 bases at V and 0 bases at J, with 5 bases between the two ends.

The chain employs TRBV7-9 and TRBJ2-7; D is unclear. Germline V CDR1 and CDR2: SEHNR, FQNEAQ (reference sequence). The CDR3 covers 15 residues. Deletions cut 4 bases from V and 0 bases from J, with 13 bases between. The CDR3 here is CASSSERRRSYEQYF. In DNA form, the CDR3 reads TGTGCCAGCAGCTCGGAACGGCGTCGCTCCTACGAGCAGTACTTC.

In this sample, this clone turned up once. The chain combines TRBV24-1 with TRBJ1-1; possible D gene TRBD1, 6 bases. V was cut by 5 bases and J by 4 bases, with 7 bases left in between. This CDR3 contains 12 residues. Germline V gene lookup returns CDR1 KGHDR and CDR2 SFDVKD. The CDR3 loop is CATSVGGTEAFF. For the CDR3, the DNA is TGTGCCACCAGTGTAGGGGGCACTGAAGCTTTCTTT.

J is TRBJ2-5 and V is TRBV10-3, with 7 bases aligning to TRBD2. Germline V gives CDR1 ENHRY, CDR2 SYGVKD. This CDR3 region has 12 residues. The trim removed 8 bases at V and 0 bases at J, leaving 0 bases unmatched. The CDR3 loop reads CAIGGDQETQYF. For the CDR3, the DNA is TGTGCCATCGGGGGGGACCAAGAGACCCAGTACTTC.

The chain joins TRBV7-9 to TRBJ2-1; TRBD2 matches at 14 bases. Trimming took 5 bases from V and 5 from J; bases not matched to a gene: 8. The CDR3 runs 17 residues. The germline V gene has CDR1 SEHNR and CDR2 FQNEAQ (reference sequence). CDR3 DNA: TGTGCCAGCAGCCCCCGACTAGCGGGGGGGCCAAACAATGAGCAGTTCTTC. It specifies CASSPRLAGGPNNEQFF.

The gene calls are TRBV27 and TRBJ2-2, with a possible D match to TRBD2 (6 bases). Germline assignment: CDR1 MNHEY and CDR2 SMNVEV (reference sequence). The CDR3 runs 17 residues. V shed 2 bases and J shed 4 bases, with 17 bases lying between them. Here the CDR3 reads CASSLKLGQGGTGELFF. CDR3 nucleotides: TGTGCCAGCAGTTTAAAGTTGGGGCAGGGAGGCACCGGGGAGCTGTTTTTT.

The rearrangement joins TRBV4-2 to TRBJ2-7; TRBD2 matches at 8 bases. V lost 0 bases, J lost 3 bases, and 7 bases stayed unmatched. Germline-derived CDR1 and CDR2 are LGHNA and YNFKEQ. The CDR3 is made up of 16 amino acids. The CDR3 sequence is CASSQDQTSGNYEQYF. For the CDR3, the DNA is TGTGCCAGCAGCCAAGATCAAACTAGCGGAAACTACGAGCAGTACTTC.

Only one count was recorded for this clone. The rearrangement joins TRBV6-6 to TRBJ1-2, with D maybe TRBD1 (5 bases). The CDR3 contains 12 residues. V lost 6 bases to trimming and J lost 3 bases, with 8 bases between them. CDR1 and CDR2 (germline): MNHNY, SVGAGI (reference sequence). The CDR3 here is CASSGTDYGYTF. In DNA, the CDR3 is TGTGCCAGCAGCGGGACGGACTATGGCTACACCTTC.

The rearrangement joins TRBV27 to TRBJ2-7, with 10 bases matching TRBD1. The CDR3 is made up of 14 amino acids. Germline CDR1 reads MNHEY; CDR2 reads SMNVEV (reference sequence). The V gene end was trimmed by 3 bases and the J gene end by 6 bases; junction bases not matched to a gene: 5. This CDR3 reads CASSLGTGVFEQYF. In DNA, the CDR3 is TGTGCCAGCAGTTTGGGGACAGGGGTTTTCGAGCAGTACTTC.

CDR3 sequence reads: CASSPTGVIGNTIYF. DNA of the CDR3: TGTGCCAGCAGCCCGACAGGGGTGATTGGAAACACCATATATTTT. This chain joins TRBV7-8 and TRBJ1-3; 8 bases match TRBD1. V lost 5 bases to trimming and J lost 3 bases; unmatched junction nucleotides: 6. Looked up from germline, CDR1 is SGHVS and CDR2 is FQNEAQ. This CDR3 is built from 15 residues.

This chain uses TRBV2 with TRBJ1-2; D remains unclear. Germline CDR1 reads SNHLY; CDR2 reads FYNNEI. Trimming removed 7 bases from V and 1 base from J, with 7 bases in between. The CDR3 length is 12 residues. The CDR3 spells CASILSNYGYTF. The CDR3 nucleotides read TGTGCCAGCATTTTGAGTAACTATGGCTACACCTTC.